Listed below are T cell receptor beta chains from one sample, sequenced in a study of blood T cells in healthy people across ages. TCRdb analysed the 5' RACE reads with MiXCR anew, one entry per CDR3 protein. This sample has 1.5 million to 2 million distinct CDR3 sequences, with under 30% found just once. The sequenced sample consisted of blood. These receptors were taken from a woman aged 25 to 45 in good health. The CDR3 runs from the conserved cysteine through the conserved F or W. Fields, in order: V gene, J gene, CDR3 protein.

TRBV5-1	TRBJ1-6	CASSSSGDDSPLHF
TRBV5-5	TRBJ2-5	CASSLFSEETQYF
TRBV10-3	TRBJ2-1	CAISEIQSGEQFF
TRBV7-2	TRBJ2-5	CASSLDTAGGPETQYF
TRBV20-1	TRBJ1-5	CSARVGGDQPQHF
TRBV7-9	TRBJ2-3	CASSPPRTGVDTQYF
TRBV4-3	TRBJ1-2	CASSQRTGPSYGYTF
TRBV11-2	TRBJ2-5	CASNLWGAGQETQYF
TRBV5-5	TRBJ2-1	CASCLGDEVEQFF
TRBV20-1	TRBJ2-3	CSAGPGEPQYF
TRBV18	TRBJ2-3	CASSFRSPGGHTDTQYF
TRBV7-9	TRBJ1-4	CASSTTGGEKLFF
TRBV4-3	TRBJ2-2	CASSQDRGSTGELFF
TRBV6-2/TRBV6-3	TRBJ2-1	CASGAGGQLNEQFF
TRBV11-2	TRBJ1-4	CASSLDKDRGNEKLFF
TRBV7-9	TRBJ2-1	CASSLAEGGGRSYNEQFF
TRBV11-2	TRBJ2-7	CASSDRVGVGSYEQYF
TRBV6-1	TRBJ1-2	CASSEGSYGYTF
TRBV10-3	TRBJ1-5	CAIRGLGNQPQHF
TRBV27	TRBJ1-4	CASSLSGGWNEKLFF
TRBV20-1	-	CSSGGPNEQYF
TRBV7-8	TRBJ1-5	CASSLPGGDQPQHF
TRBV12-3/TRBV12-4	TRBJ2-1	CASSSGKGNEQFF
TRBV12-3/TRBV12-4	TRBJ2-3	CASRFLEDTQYF
TRBV10-3	TRBJ2-3	CAIKRGSSTNTQYF
TRBV4-3	TRBJ2-3	CASSPRPGTTDTQYF
TRBV6-4	TRBJ2-3	CASSASVGAGVPDTQYF
TRBV12-3/TRBV12-4	TRBJ1-2	CASSPQGAAYGYTF
TRBV12-3/TRBV12-4	TRBJ2-3	CASTPQVTDTQYF
TRBV10-3	TRBJ2-1	CAIRESAGGVEQFF
TRBV12-3/TRBV12-4	TRBJ2-5	CATSDPGQGMETQYF
TRBV6-2/TRBV6-3	TRBJ1-5	CASSYSVRGVSNYQPQHF
TRBV9	TRBJ1-2	CASSGTAATF
TRBV20-1	TRBJ1-5	CSASWGYGNQPQHF
TRBV19	TRBJ2-3	CASGGVVGDTQYF
TRBV5-6	TRBJ2-1	CASSFYSGGTYNEQFF
TRBV9	TRBJ2-5	CASSPQAGAVPETQYF
TRBV5-1	TRBJ1-1	CASSLTGYVTEAFF
TRBV2	TRBJ2-7	CASKRLAAYEQYF
TRBV4-2	TRBJ2-7	CASSQGLAGGPHEQYF
TRBV7-9	TRBJ2-5	CVSEGAETQYF
TRBV29-1	TRBJ2-1	CSVDVQGGSNEQFF
TRBV7-9	TRBJ1-2	CASSSVRTGIYGYTF
TRBV12-3/TRBV12-4	TRBJ1-6	CASSLTGGDNSPLHF
TRBV6-1	TRBJ2-3	CASSETSGGPTDTQYF
TRBV20-1	TRBJ1-2	CSAIGGDGYTF
TRBV5-1	TRBJ1-6	CASSPDTRTGDDHNSPLHF
TRBV18	TRBJ2-7	CASSPWSGPLPYEQYF
TRBV5-5	TRBJ2-1	CASSYRLFEDEQFF
TRBV5-1	TRBJ2-7	CASSLRGKDEQYF
TRBV29-1	TRBJ2-2	CSVEDNGNTGELFF
TRBV5-1	TRBJ1-2	CASSLEGNYSYTF
TRBV5-1	TRBJ1-5	CASSLGTGLQPQHF
TRBV29-1	TRBJ2-7	CSAKNRGEYTYEQYF
TRBV2	TRBJ1-2	CASSELAGNYGYTF
TRBV4-1	TRBJ1-2	CASSQAIDYGYTF